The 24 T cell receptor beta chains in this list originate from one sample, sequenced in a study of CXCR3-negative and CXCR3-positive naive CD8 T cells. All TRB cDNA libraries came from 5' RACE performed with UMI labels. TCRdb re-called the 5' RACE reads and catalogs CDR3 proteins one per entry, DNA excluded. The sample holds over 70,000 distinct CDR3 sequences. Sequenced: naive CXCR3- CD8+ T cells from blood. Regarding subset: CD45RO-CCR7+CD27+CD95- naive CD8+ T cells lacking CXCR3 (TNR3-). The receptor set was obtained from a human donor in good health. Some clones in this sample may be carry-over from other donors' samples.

This chain's CDR3 is CASSLASSYNSPLHF. The chain uses TRBV7-6 and TRBJ1-6. The CDR3 spans 15 residues. Germline V gene data show CDR1 as SGHVS and CDR2 as FNYEAQ.

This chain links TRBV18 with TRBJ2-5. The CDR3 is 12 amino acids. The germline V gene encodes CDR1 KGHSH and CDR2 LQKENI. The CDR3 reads CASSPPGETQYF.

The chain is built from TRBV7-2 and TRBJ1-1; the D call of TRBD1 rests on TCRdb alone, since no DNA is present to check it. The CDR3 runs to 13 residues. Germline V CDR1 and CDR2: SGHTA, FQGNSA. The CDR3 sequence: CASSLGGAGEAFF.

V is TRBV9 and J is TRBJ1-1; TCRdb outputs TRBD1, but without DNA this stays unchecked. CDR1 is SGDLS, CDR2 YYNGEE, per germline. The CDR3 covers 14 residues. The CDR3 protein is CASSVDRVSTEAFF.

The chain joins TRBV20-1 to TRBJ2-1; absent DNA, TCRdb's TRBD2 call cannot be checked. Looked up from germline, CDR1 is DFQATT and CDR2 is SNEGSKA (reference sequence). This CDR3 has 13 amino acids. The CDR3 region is CSASSGDYNEQFF.

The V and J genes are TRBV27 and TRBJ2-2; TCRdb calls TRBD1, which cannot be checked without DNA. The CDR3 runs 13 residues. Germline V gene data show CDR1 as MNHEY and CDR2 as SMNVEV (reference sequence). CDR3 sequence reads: CASSDQGAGELFF.

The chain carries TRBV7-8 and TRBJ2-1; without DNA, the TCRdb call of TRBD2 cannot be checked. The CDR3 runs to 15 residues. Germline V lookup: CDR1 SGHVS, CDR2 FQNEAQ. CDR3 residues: CASSLGLAGEPEQFF.

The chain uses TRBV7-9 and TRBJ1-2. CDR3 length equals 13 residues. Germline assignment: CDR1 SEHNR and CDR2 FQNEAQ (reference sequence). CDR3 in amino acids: CASSPVSGYGYTF.

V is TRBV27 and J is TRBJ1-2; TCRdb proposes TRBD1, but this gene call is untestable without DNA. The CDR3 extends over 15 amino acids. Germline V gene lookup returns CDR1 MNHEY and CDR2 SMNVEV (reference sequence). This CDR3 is CASSLAGQGYYGYTF.

The CDR3: CASSSGTGLGEQYF. The chain has TRBV5-1 and TRBJ2-7; with no DNA, the TCRdb D assignment of TRBD1 cannot be verified. The CDR3 totals 14 residues. Germline CDR1 reads SGHRS; CDR2 reads YFSETQ. The complete variable domain, with remaining parts taken from reference TRBV5-1 and TRBJ2-7, reads KAGVTQTPRYLIKTRGQQVTLSCSPISGHRSVSWYQQTPGQGLQFLFEYFSETQRNKGNFPGRFSGRQFSNSRSEMNVSTLELGDSALYLCASSSGTGLGEQYFGPGTRLTVT.

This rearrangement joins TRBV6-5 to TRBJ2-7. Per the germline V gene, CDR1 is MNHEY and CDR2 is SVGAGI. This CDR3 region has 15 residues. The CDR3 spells CASSYSSGVSYEQYF.

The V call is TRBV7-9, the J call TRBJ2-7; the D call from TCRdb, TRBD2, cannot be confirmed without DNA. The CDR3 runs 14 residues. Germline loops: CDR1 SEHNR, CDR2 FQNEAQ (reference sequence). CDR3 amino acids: CASSLLAGGGEQYF. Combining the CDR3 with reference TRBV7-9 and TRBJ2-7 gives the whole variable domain DTGVSQNPRHKITKRGQNVTFRCDPISEHNRLYWYRQTLGQGPEFLTYFQNEAQLEKSRLLSDRFSAERPKGSFSTLEIQRTEQGDSAMYLCASSLLAGGGEQYFGPGTRLTVT.

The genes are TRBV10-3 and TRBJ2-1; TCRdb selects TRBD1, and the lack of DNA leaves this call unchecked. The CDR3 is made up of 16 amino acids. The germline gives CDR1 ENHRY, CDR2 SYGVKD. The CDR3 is CAINGGAGGAYNEQFF.

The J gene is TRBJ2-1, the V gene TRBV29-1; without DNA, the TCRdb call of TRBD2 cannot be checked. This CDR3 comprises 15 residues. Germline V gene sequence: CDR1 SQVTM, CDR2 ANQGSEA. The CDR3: CSVDPTSGGANEQFF.

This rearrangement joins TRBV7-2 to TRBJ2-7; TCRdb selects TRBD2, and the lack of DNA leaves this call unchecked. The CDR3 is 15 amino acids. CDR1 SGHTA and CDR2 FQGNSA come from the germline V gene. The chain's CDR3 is CASSTSGLPTYEQYF.

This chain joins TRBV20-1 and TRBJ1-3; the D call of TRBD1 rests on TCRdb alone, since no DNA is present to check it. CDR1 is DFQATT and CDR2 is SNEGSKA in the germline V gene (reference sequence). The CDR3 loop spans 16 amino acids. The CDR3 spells CSARDMQGILGNTIYF.

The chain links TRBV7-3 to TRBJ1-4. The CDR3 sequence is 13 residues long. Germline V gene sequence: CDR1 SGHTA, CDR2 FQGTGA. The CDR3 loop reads CASSLTASDQLFF.

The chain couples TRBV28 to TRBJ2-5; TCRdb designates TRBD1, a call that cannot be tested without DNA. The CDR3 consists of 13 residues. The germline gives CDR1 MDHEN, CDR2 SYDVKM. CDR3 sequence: CASRKGSGETQYF.

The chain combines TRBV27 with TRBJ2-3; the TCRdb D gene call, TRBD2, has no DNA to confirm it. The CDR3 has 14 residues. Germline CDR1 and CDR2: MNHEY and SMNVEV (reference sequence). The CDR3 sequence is CASSKLAGADTQYF.

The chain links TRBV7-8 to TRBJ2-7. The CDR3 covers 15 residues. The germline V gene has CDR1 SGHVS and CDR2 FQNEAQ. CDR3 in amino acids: CASSLDQRLGFEQYF.

This chain's CDR3 is CASSASGTGSYEQYF. V is TRBV9 and J is TRBJ2-7; TCRdb calls TRBD1, which cannot be checked without DNA. Germline-derived CDR1 and CDR2 are SGDLS and YYNGEE. The CDR3 is 15 amino acids.

The CDR3 is CASTPLGEEKKLFF. J is TRBJ1-4 and V is TRBV28. Germline CDR1 MDHEN, CDR2 SYDVKM. This CDR3 contains 14 residues.

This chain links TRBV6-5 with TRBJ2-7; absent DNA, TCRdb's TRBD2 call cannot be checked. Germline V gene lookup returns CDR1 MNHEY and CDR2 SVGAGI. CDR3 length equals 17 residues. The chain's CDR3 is CASSYGSGGPFSYEQYF.

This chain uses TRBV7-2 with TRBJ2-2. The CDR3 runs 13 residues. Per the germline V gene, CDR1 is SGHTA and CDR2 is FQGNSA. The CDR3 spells CASSSPNTGELFF.